The T cell receptor (beta chain) described here comes from a study of tumour-infiltrating T cells in Burkitt lymphoma (dated by TCRdb to about 2020). Study-wide context: TCR repertoire data were correlated with clinical outcome; productive clonality predicted overall and progression-free survival, independent of established prognosticators including age at diagnosis.

On this clone itself: Its target antigen remains unknown. Nothing much larger sits one base from this clone, and base qualities are not available.

The library was obtained by the immunoSEQ multiplex PCR assay. TCRdb obtained this table from immuneACCESS and retained in-frame rearrangements with V and J assigned. These tables miss some clones; where compared with another copy, unresolved V genes account for less than half of the shortfall, and the remainder is unexplained. This sample lists some 13,000 clones; about 85% were detected once. The ten most abundant clones make up less than 1.5% of the sample. CDR3 length: 14 amino acids, cysteine to phenylalanine. The retained sequence is limited to the CDR3, 42 bases, with the frame set at the first base. For CDR1 and CDR2, the germline V gene lists ENHRY and SYGVKD. The V end gives up 7 bases and the J end 1 base, leaving 5 bases in the junction not matched to a gene.

The sample taken for sequencing was tumor tissue. This clonotype originated in a human donor with diffuse large B-cell lymphoma. The chain is made from TRBV10-3 and TRBJ2-7; TRBD2 fits 9 bases in the junction. DNA sequence: TGTGCCATCACTCCGACTAGCGGTTCCTACGAGCAGTACTTC. Protein translation: CAITPTSGSYEQYF.